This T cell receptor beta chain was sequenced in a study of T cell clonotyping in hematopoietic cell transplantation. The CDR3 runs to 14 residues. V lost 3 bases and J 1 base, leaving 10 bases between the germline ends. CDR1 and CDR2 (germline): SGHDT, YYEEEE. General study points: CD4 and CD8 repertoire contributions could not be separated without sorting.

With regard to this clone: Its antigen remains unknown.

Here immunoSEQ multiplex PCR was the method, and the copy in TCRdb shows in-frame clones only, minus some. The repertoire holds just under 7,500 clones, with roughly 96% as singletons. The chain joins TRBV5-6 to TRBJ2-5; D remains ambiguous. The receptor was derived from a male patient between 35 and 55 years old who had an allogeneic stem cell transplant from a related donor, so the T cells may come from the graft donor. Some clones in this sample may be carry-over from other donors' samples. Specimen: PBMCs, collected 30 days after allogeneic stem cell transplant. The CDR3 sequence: CASSSGRSQETQYF. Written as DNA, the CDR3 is TGTGCCAGCAGCTCCGGACGGAGCCAAGAGACCCAGTACTTC.